One sample yielded the 22 T cell receptor beta chains listed below, sequenced in a study of CD39 and CD103 CD8 tumor-infiltrating T cells. Clones were sequenced by immunoSEQ multiplex PCR, and TCRdb holds only the in-frame ones, with some missing. The sample shows around 500 clones, just over 65% of them seen only once. The sequencing sample was made of CD39- CD103+ CD8+ T cells sorted from the tumor. Subset here: CD103+CD39- single-positive CD45RA- CD8 T cells. The receptor source for this set is a human donor with head and neck squamous cell carcinoma.

The DNA of the CDR3 is TGTGCCAGCAGCCCTAGGGATGGGACAGCCACAGATACGCAGTATTTT. It specifies CASSPRDGTATDTQYF. The V gene is TRBV27, the J gene TRBJ2-3; 7 bases are shared with TRBD1. CDR1 MNHEY and CDR2 SMNVEV come from the germline V gene (reference sequence). J was trimmed by 2 bases and V by 6 bases; bases with no gene match: 11. The CDR3 sequence is 16 residues long.

The CDR3 protein is CASSPASPIYGYTF. The CDR3 DNA follows: TGTGCCAGCAGTCCGGCCAGTCCGATCTATGGCTACACCTTC. The genes are TRBV6-5 and TRBJ1-2; D is uncertain. Germline V lookup: CDR1 MNHEY, CDR2 SVGAGI. The CDR3 totals 14 residues. The ends were cut back, 5 bases at V and 4 bases at J, with 14 bases in the middle.

The chain links TRBV25-1 to TRBJ2-7; D is tentatively TRBD1 or TRBD2 (5 bases each). V shed 1 base and J shed 3 bases, with 13 bases lying between them. CDR3 length: 15 amino acids. Per the germline V gene, CDR1 is MGHDK and CDR2 is SYGVNS. In DNA form, the CDR3 reads TGTGCCAGCAGTGAATGGGACGGTGCGGTCTACGAGCAGTACTTC. The encoded protein is CASSEWDGAVYEQYF.

The chain joins TRBV7-6 to TRBJ2-2; 9 positions agree with TRBD2. The V and J ends lost 4 bases and 6 bases, in that order; junction bases with no gene match: 12. The CDR3 contains 17 residues. Germline V gives CDR1 SGHVS, CDR2 FNYEAQ. The CDR3 loop is CASSSLPGGGVAGELFF. The CDR3 DNA sequence: TGTGCCAGCAGCTCTCTACCCGGCGGGGGGGTGGCCGGGGAGCTGTTTTTT.

The V call is TRBV27, the J call TRBJ1-2; 7 bases align to TRBD1. Germline lookup yields CDR1 MNHEY and CDR2 SMNVEV (reference sequence). The CDR3 covers 15 residues. V lost 3 bases and J lost 7; bases outside the gene matches: 11. This chain's CDR3 is CASSFNRDSPTGYTF. Here the CDR3 DNA reads TGTGCCAGCAGTTTTAACCGGGACAGTCCCACTGGCTACACCTTC.

This clone was counted only a few times. V gene TRBV27 combines with J gene TRBJ2-4; 7 positions match TRBD2. V was pared by 0 bases and J by 0 bases, with 5 bases of the junction left unmatched. This CDR3 contains 17 residues. Germline CDR1 is MNHEY and CDR2 is SMNVEV (reference sequence). CDR3 coding DNA: TGTGCCAGCAGTTTATCGCAACGGGAGGTAGCCAAAAACATTCAGTACTTC. Amino acids: CASSLSQREVAKNIQYF.

This chain connects TRBV4-3 to TRBJ1-1; D unresolved. This CDR3 comprises 15 residues. V lost 0 bases and J lost 1, with 9 bases in between. CDR1 and CDR2 (germline): LGHNA, YSLEER. The CDR3 loop is CASSQERSWNTEAFF. DNA for the CDR3: TGCGCCAGCAGCCAAGAAAGGAGCTGGAACACTGAAGCTTTCTTT.

The chain is built from TRBV11-2 and TRBJ2-3, with 7 nucleotides matching TRBD2. This CDR3 region has 15 residues. CDR1 is SGHAT and CDR2 is FQNNGV in the germline V gene. The junction had 10 bases not matched to a gene; V was cut back by 5 bases and J by 5 bases. CDR3 region: CASSLWAGVGDTQYF. The CDR3 coding sequence is TGTGCCAGCAGCCTTTGGGCGGGGGTTGGAGATACGCAGTATTTT.

The chain employs TRBV2 and TRBJ2-7; no reliable D call. This CDR3 region has 15 residues. The ends were cut back, 2 bases at V and 2 bases at J, with 13 bases in the middle. CDR1 is SNHLY, CDR2 FYNNEI, per germline. The CDR3 spells CASSERQYGAYEQYF. The CDR3 DNA reads TGTGCCAGCAGTGAACGTCAGTACGGAGCCTACGAGCAGTACTTC.

The rearrangement uses TRBV27 and TRBJ2-7; tentatively, D is TRBD2 (5 bases). This CDR3 spans 13 amino acids. V lost 9 bases to trimming and J lost 2 bases, with 14 bases between them. Per the germline V gene, CDR1 is MNHEY and CDR2 is SMNVEV (reference sequence). In DNA, the CDR3 is TGTGCCAGTAGCGCGGTTTATCCCTACGAGCAGTACTTC. Its protein is CASSAVYPYEQYF.

By its share, this clone is large. The chain has TRBV9 and TRBJ2-3, with 9 bases lining up with TRBD2. The CDR3 sequence is 14 residues long. V was clipped by 2 bases and J by 5 bases; unmatched bases: 3. Germline assignment: CDR1 SGDLS and CDR2 YYNGEE. CDR3 sequence (DNA): TGTGCCAGCAGCGTTAGCGGGAGAGAAGATACGCAGTATTTT. It yields the protein CASSVSGREDTQYF.

The chain links TRBV30 to TRBJ1-1; D is uncertain. V was shortened by 4 bases and J by 0 bases, with 12 bases between the two germline ends. CDR1 GTSNPN and CDR2 SVGIG come from the germline V gene (reference sequence). The CDR3 is 14 residues long. CDR3 nucleotides: TGTGCCTGGAACTTAGGGCAGGTGAACACTGAAGCTTTCTTT. Translated: CAWNLGQVNTEAFF. The full variable domain, its missing parts supplied by reference TRBV30 and TRBJ1-1, is SQTIHQWPATLVQPVGSPLSLECTVEGTSNPNLYWYRQAAGRGLQLLFYSVGIGQISSEVPQNLSASRPQDRQFILSSKKLLLSDSGFYLCAWNLGQVNTEAFFGQGTRLTVV.

The chain employs TRBV27 and TRBJ2-1; D remains ambiguous. The CDR3 spans 13 residues. The V gene's germline CDR1 is MNHEY and CDR2 SMNVEV (reference sequence). Trimming shortened V by 1 base and J by 4 bases, and 5 bases separated the two germline ends. The CDR3 DNA is TGTGCCAGCAGTTTATTCACATACAATGAGCAGTTCTTC. Translated, it gives CASSLFTYNEQFF.

The rearrangement links TRBV4-3 to TRBJ1-2; TRBD1 agrees at 9 bases. Germline V CDR1 and CDR2: LGHNA, YSLEER. The CDR3 loop spans 14 amino acids. With 4 bases clipped from V and 2 bases from J, the junction kept 2 bases outside the gene matches. The CDR3 protein is CASSPGTGNYGYTF. In DNA, the CDR3 is TGCGCCAGCAGCCCCGGGACAGGGAACTATGGCTACACCTTC.

For the CDR3, the DNA is TGTGCCAGCAGCTCGGAAGATTCACCCCTCCACTTT. Translation gives CASSSEDSPLHF. The chain has TRBV9 and TRBJ1-6; D is uncertain. The CDR3 consists of 12 residues. Germline V gives CDR1 SGDLS, CDR2 YYNGEE. V was trimmed by 4 bases and J by 8 bases, leaving 7 bases between them.

The chain recombines TRBV13 with TRBJ2-5; D is uncertain. The J call is uncertain, as TRBJ2-7 better fits the DNA end. Germline CDR1 is PRHDT and CDR2 is FYEKMQ (reference sequence). The CDR3 loop spans 13 amino acids. As DNA, the CDR3 is TGTGCCAGCAGCCTAAGACAAGCCTACGAGCAGTACTTC. This codes for CASSLRQAYEQYF.

The chain employs TRBV5-6 and TRBJ2-5; possibly TRBD1 or TRBD2 for D (5 bases each). The V gene lost 3 bases and the J gene lost 11 bases, with 14 bases spanning the gap. Germline CDR1 SGHDT, CDR2 YYEEEE. CDR3 length: 12 residues. The CDR3 nucleotides are TGTGCCAGCAGCTGGGCCAAAGGGGAGCAGTACTTC. It is translated as CASSWAKGEQYF.

The chain couples TRBV18 to TRBJ2-7; a possible D gene is TRBD1 (6 bases). This CDR3 contains 15 residues. CDR1 is KGHSH and CDR2 is LQKENI in the germline V gene. Trimming removed 2 bases from V and 5 bases from J, with 16 bases in between. CDR3 in DNA: TGTGCCAGCTCACCATGGGACATTAGGTCCCACGAGCAGTACTTC. Its protein product is CASSPWDIRSHEQYF.

The chain carries TRBV2 and TRBJ2-7, with D perhaps TRBD2 (6 bases). Trimming left V 7 bases short and J 9 bases short, with 28 bases between. The CDR3 spans 16 residues. Germline V CDR1 and CDR2: SNHLY, FYNNEI. CDR3 residues: CASTSRESSALRGQYF. CDR3 nucleotides: TGTGCCAGCACGAGTCGGGAGTCATCTGCTCTGAGGGGGCAGTACTTC. The whole variable domain, remainder taken from reference TRBV2 and TRBJ2-7, is EPEVTQTPSHQVTQMGQEVILRCVPISNHLYFYWYRQILGQKVEFLVSFYNNEISEKSEIFDDQFSVERPDGSNFTLKIRSTKLEDSAMYFCASTSRESSALRGQYFGPGTRLTVT.

This clone was observed once. The chain employs TRBV5-1 and TRBJ2-1; TRBD1 matches at 7 bases. J was trimmed by 5 bases and V by 3 bases; bases with no gene match: 8. The CDR3 length is 15 residues. Germline CDR1 reads SGHRS; CDR2 reads YFSETQ. CDR3 in amino acids: CASSSRQGVDNEQFF. The CDR3 DNA reads as TGCGCCAGCAGCTCGCGACAGGGCGTCGACAATGAGCAGTTCTTC.

V and J are TRBV5-4 and TRBJ2-7, with D perhaps matching TRBD2 (7 bases). The germline CDR1 and CDR2 sequences are SGHNT and YYREEE (reference sequence). Deletions cut 0 bases from V and 3 bases from J, with 13 bases between. The CDR3 totals 15 residues. The CDR3 loop is CASSLEGGFGYEQYF. As DNA, the CDR3 is TGTGCCAGCAGCTTGGAGGGGGGGTTTGGCTACGAGCAGTACTTC.

The rearrangement links TRBV5-8 to TRBJ1-4; D call uncertain. Germline CDR1 is SGHTS and CDR2 is YDEGEE. The CDR3 has 15 residues. V was trimmed by 4 bases and J by 5 bases, leaving 15 bases between them. CDR3 region: CASSANLLGNEKLFF. In DNA form, the CDR3 reads TGTGCCAGCAGCGCTAACCTCTTGGGGAATGAAAAACTGTTTTTT.